The sequence of this T cell receptor beta chain was determined in a study of tumor-infiltrating lymphocytes in primary liver carcinoma. As for the study in general: With diameters of about 4 to 11 cm, tumors were stage T1-T3 N0M0. Samples returned roughly 3.65 to 7.13 million productive TCRbeta reads each. Read depth did not differ significantly between tissue types.

Germline CDR1 and CDR2: MNHEY and SVGAGI. The CDR3 runs to 13 residues. Study-level points and caveats: Only about 7.5-24% of top clones were detected in all five tumor regions.

Extraction of RNA together with DNA used about 17-34 mg of unsorted bulk tissue. Constant-region priming of around 530 ng total RNA yielded TCR beta cDNA. Amplification in three nested multiplex PCR rounds with slightly modified ARM-PCR gave rise to TCR beta libraries. Both of the initial two PCR rounds ran for about 11 cycles and employed TRBV1-TRBV30 forward primers alongside a C-beta reverse primer. TCRdb redid the calling of the multiplex PCR reads with MiXCR, one entry per CDR3 protein. The sample yields tens of thousands of distinct CDR3 sequences, 71% seen once. Details on this clonotype: Its antigen is unidentified. The junction does not match germline at one end; this may be a read error.

Sequencing used liver tumor tissue from sampling region 5. Regarding subset: tumor region T5, tumor centre. The sequence was obtained from a man in his forties with primary liver carcinoma and hepatitis B virus infection. V is TRBV6-5 and J is TRBJ1-2; D not resolved. The CDR3 is CVSAREPRHGYTF. Here the CDR3 DNA reads TGTGTCAGCGCCAGAGAGCCGCGACATGGCTACACCTTC.